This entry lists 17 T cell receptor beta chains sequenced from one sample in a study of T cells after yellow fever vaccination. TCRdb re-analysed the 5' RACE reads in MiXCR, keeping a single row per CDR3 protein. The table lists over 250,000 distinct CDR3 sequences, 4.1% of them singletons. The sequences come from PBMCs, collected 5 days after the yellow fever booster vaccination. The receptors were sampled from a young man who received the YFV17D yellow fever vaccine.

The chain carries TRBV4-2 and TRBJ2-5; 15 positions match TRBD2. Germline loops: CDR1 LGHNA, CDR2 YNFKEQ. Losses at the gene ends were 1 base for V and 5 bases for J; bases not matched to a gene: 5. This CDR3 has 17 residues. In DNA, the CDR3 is TGTGCCAGCAGCCAAGGGACTAGCGGGGGGGCAGGGGAGACCCAGTACTTC. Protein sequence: CASSQGTSGGAGETQYF.

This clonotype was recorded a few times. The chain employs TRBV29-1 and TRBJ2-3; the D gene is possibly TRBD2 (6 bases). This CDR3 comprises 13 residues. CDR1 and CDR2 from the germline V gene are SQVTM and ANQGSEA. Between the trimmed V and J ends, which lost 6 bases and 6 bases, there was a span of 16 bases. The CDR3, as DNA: TGCAGCGTCAGTAGCGGTGTGTCCGATACGCAGTATTTT. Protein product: CSVSSGVSDTQYF.

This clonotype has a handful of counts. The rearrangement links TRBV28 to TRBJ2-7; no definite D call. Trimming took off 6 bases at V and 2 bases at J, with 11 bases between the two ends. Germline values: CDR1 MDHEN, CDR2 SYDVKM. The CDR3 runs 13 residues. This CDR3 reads CASSPRSAYEQYV. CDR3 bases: TGTGCCAGCAGCCCCCGGAGCGCCTACGAGCAGTACGTC.

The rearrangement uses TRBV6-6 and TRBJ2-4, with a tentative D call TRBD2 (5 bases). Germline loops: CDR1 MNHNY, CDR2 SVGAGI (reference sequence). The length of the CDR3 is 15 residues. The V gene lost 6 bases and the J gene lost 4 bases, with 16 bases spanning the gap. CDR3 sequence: CASSSRGWSKNIQYF. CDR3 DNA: TGTGCCAGCAGCTCCCGAGGGTGGTCGAAAAACATTCAGTACTTC.

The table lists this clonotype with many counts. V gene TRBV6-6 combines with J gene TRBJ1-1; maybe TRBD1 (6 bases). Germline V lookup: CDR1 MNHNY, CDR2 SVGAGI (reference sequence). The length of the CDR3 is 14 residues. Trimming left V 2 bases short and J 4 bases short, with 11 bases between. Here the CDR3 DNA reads TGTGCCAGCAGTTACACTCAGGGGATCACTGAAGCTTTCTTT. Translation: CASSYTQGITEAFF.

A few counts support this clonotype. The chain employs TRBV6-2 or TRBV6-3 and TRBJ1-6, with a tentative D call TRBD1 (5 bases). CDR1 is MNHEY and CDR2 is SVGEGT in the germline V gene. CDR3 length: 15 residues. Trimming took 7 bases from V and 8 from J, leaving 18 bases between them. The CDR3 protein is CASTSYRPGDSPLHF. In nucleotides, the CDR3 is TGTGCCAGCACCTCTTACCGACCGGGGGATTCACCCCTCCACTTT.

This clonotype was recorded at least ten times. CDR3 in amino acids: CASSQEHSSYNEQFF. As DNA, the CDR3 is TGCGCCAGCAGCCAAGAACATTCCTCCTACAATGAGCAGTTCTTC. The gene calls are TRBV4-3 and TRBJ2-1; D remains ambiguous. The germline CDR1 and CDR2 sequences are LGHNA and YSLEER. The V end lost 0 bases, the J end lost 0 bases, and 6 bases lay between the germline ends. CDR3 length: 15 residues.

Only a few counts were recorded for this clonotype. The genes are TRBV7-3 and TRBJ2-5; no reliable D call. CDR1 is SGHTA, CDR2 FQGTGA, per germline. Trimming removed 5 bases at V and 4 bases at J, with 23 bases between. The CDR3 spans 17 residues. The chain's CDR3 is CASSERGSRTRLETQYF. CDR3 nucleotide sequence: TGTGCCAGCAGCGAAAGAGGTTCCAGGACCCGCCTAGAGACCCAGTACTTC.

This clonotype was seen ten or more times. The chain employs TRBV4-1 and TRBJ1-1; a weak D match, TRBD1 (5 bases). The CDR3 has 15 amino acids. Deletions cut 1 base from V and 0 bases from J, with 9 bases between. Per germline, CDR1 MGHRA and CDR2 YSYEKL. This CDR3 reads CASSQGQGLNTEAFF. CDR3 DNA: TGCGCCAGCAGCCAAGGGCAGGGACTGAACACTGAAGCTTTCTTT.

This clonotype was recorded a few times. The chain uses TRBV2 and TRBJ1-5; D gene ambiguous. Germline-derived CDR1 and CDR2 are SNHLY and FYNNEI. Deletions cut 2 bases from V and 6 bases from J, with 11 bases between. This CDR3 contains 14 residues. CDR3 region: CASSERTAGQPQHF. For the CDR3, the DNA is TGTGCCAGCAGTGAACGGACGGCTGGTCAGCCCCAGCATTTT.

The CDR3 loop reads CASSGRTGKDTQYF. Written as DNA, the CDR3 is TGTGCCAGCAGCGGAAGGACTGGCAAAGATACGCAGTATTTT. This chain links TRBV6-5 with TRBJ2-3; D perhaps matches TRBD2 (5 bases). Trimming took off 6 bases at V and 5 bases at J, with 15 bases between the two ends. CDR1 is MNHEY, CDR2 SVGAGI, per germline. The CDR3 has 14 amino acids.

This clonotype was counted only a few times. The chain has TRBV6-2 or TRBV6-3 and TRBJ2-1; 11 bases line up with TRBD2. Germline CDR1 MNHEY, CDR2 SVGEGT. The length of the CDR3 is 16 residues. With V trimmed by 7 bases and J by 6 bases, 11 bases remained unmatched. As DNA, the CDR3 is TGTGCCAGCATCCAAAGGGGACTAGCGGCCCCCAATGAGCAGTTCTTC. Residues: CASIQRGLAAPNEQFF.

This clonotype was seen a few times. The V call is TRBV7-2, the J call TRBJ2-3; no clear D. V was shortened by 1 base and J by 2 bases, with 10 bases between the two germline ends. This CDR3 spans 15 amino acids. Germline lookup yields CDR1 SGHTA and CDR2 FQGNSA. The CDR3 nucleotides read TGTGCCAGCAGCTTAGGTAGTGGTGCCACAGATACGCAGTATTTT. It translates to CASSLGSGATDTQYF.

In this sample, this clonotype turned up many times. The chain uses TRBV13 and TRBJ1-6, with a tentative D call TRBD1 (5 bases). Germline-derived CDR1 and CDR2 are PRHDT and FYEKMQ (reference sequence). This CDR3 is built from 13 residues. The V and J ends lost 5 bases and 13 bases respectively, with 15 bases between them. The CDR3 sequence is CASSQARGGPLHF. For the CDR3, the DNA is TGTGCCAGCAGCCAAGCCCGGGGGGGGCCCCTCCACTTT. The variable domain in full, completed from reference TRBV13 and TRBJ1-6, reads AAGVIQSPRHLIKEKRETATLKCYPIPRHDTVYWYQQGPGQDPQFLISFYEKMQSDKGSIPDRFSAQQFSDYHSELNMSSLELGDSALYFCASSQARGGPLHFGNGTRLTVT.

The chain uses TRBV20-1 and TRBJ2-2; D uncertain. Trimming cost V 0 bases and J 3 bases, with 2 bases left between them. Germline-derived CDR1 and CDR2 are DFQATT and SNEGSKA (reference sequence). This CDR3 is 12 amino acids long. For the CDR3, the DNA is TGCAGTGCTAGAGACTACACCGGGGAGCTGTTTTTT. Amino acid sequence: CSARDYTGELFF.

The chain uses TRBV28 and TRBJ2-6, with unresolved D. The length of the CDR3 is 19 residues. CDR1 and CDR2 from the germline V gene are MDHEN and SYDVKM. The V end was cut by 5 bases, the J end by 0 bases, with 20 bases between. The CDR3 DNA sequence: TGTGCCAGCAGTCCCCATGGCCCGGATTCTAGCTCTGGGGCCAACGTCCTGACTTTC. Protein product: CASSPHGPDSSSGANVLTF.

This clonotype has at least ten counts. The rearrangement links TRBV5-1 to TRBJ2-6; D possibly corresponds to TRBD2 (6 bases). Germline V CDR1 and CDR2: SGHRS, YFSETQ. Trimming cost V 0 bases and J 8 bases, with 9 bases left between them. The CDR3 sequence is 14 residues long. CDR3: CASSLGGGTNVLTF. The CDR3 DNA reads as TGCGCCAGCAGCTTGGGTGGGGGGACCAACGTCCTGACTTTC.